This T cell receptor (beta chain) was profiled in a study of Ad26.COV2.S vaccination and SARS-CoV-2 variants. Overall study: Donor allocation was to the COV1001 Ad26.COV2.S trial arm. Intramuscular Ad26.COV2.S doses were given once or twice, 56 days apart.

Points on this clone: What it binds is unknown.

The repertoire was sequenced with immunoSEQ multiplex PCR; TCRdb's copy has only in-frame clones and lacks some. The sample records approximately 420,000 clones, around 89% being singletons. Trimming removed 2 bases from V and 0 bases from J; junction bases left unmatched: 13. This CDR3 has 19 residues. Germline V gene sequence: CDR1 SEHNR, CDR2 FQNEAQ (reference sequence). Described treatment: 15 to 20 received Ad26.COV2.S at low or high dose, single or two shots; roughly five received placebo; per-sample allocation not given. On day 63 after the first injection, vaccine and placebo recipients gave samples. Vaccination used an Ad26 vector expressing Wuhan-strain SARS-CoV-2 spike. The study, taken as a whole, reports: Total T cell responses may have been underestimated by the TCR breadth and depth analyses.

The receptor was derived from a person between 18 and 65 years old who received the Ad26.COV2.S COVID-19 vaccine or a placebo. This chain joins TRBV7-9 and TRBJ2-1; TRBD1 matches 7 bases. Source: peripheral blood, taken in a trial of Ad26.COV2.S vaccine versus placebo. The CDR3 sequence is CASSLKFSEQGYSYNEQFF. CDR3 in DNA: TGTGCCAGCAGCTTAAAGTTTTCGGAACAGGGGTACTCCTACAATGAGCAGTTCTTC.